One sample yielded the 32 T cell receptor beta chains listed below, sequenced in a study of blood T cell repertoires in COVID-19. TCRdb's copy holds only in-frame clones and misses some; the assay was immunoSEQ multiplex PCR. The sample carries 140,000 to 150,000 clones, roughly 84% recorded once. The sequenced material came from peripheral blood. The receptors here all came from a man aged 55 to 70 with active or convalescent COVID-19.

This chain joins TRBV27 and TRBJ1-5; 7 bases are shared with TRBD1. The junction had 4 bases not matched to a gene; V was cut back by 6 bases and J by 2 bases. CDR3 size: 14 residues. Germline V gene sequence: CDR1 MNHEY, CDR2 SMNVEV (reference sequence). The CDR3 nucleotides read TGTGCCAGCAGATCAACAGGGGGCAATCAGCCCCAGCATTTT. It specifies CASRSTGGNQPQHF.

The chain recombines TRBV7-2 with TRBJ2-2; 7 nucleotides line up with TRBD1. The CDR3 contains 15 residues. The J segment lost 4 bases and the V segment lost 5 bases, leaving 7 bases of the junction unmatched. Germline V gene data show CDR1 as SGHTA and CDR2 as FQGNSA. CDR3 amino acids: CASSKDRVGTGELFF. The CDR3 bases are TGTGCCAGCAGCAAAGACAGGGTTGGCACCGGGGAGCTGTTTTTT.

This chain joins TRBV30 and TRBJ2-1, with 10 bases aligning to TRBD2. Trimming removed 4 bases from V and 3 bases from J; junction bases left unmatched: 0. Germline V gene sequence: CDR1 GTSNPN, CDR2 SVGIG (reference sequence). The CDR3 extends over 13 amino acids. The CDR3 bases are TGTGCCTGGACTAGCGGGAGCTACAATGAGCAGTTCTTC. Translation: CAWTSGSYNEQFF.

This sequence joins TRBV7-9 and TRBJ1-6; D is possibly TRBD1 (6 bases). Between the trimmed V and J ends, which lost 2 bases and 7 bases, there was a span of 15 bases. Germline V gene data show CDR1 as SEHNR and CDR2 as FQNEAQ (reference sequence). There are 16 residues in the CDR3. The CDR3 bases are TGTGCCAGCAGCTTATTAGGGGGACCGTCAAATTCACCCCTCCACTTT. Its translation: CASSLLGGPSNSPLHF.

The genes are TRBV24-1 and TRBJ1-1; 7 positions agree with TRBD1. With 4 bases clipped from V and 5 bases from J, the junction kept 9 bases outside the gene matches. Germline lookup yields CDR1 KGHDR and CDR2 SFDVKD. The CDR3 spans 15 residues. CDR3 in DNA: TGTGCCACCAGTGAGGGGCCACTCAGGGGGACTGAAGCTTTCTTT. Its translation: CATSEGPLRGTEAFF.

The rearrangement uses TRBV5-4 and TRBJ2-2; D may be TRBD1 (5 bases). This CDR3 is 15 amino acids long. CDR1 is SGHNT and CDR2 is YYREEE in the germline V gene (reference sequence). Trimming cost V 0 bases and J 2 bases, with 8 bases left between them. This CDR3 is CASSLGQGNTGELFF. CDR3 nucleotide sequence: TGTGCCAGCAGCTTGGGGCAGGGAAACACCGGGGAGCTGTTTTTT.

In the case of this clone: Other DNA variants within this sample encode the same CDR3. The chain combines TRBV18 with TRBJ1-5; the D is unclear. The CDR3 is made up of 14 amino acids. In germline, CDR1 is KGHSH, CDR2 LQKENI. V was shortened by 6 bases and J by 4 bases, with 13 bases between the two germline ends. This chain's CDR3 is CASSPIQVNQPQHF. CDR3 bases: TGTGCCAGCTCGCCTATCCAGGTGAATCAGCCCCAGCATTTT.

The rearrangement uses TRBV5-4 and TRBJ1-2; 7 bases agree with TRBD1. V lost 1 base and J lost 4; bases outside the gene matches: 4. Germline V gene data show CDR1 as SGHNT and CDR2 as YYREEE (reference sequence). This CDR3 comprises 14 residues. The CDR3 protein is CASSLNRGVYGYTF. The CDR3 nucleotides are TGTGCCAGCAGCTTGAACAGGGGAGTCTATGGCTACACCTTC.

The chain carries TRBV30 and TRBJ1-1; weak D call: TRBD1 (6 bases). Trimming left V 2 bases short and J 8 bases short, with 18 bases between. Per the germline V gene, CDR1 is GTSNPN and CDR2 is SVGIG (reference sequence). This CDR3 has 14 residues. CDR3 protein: CAWSPPPTGSEAFF. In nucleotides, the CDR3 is TGTGCCTGGAGTCCCCCCCCGACAGGTTCAGAAGCTTTCTTT. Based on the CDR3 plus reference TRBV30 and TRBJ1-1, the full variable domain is SQTIHQWPATLVQPVGSPLSLECTVEGTSNPNLYWYRQAAGRGLQLLFYSVGIGQISSEVPQNLSASRPQDRQFILSSKKLLLSDSGFYLCAWSPPPTGSEAFFGQGTRLTVV.

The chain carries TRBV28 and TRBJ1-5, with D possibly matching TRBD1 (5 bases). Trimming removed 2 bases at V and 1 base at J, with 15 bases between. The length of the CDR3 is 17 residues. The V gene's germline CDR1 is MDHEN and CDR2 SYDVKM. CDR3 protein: CASSLGRQGRSNQPQHF. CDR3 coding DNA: TGTGCCAGCAGTTTAGGGAGGCAGGGCCGAAGCAATCAGCCCCAGCATTTT.

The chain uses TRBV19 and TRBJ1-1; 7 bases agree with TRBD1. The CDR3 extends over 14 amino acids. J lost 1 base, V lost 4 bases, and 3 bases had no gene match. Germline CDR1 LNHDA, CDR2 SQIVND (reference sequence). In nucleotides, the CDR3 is TGTGCCAGTAGTACCTGGACAGGGAACACTGAAGCTTTCTTT. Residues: CASSTWTGNTEAFF.

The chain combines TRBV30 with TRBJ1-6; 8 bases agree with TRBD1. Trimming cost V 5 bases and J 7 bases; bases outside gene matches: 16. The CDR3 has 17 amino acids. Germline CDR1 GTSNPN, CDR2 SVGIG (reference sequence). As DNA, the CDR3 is TGTGCCTGGGGTCCCGGGACAGGTCGGAGCTGGAATTCACCCCTCCACTTT. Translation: CAWGPGTGRSWNSPLHF.

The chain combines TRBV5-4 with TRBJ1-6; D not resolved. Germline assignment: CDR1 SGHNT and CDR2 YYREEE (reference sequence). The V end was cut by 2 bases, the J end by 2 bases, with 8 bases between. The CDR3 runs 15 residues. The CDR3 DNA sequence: TGTGCCAGCAGCTTTCAGGCGACCTATAATTCACCCCTCCACTTT. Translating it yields CASSFQATYNSPLHF.

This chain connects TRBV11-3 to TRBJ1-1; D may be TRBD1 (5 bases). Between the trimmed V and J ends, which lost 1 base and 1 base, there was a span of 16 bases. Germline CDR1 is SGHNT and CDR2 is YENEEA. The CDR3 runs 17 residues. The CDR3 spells CASSLVLVGGRNTEAFF. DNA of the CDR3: TGTGCCAGCAGCTTAGTTTTGGTGGGGGGGAGGAACACTGAAGCTTTCTTT. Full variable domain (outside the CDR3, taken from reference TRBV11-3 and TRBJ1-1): EAGVVQSPRYKIIEKKQPVAFWCNPISGHNTLYWYLQNLGQGPELLIRYENEEAVDDSQLPKDRFSAERLKGVDSTLKIQPAELGDSAVYLCASSLVLVGGRNTEAFFGQGTRLTVV.

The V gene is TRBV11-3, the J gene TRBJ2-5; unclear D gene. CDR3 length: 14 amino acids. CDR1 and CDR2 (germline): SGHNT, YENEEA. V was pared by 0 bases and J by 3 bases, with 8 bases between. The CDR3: CASSLDLQKETQYF. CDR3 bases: TGTGCCAGCAGCTTAGATCTACAGAAAGAGACCCAGTACTTC. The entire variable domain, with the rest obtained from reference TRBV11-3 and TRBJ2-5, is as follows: EAGVVQSPRYKIIEKKQPVAFWCNPISGHNTLYWYLQNLGQGPELLIRYENEEAVDDSQLPKDRFSAERLKGVDSTLKIQPAELGDSAVYLCASSLDLQKETQYFGPGTRLLVL.

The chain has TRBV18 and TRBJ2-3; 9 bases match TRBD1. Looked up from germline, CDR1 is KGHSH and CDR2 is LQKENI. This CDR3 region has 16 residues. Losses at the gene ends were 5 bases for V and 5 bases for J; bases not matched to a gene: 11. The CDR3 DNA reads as TGTGCCAGCTCATTAGGCCCGGGACAGGGACAAGATACGCAGTATTTT. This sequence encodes CASSLGPGQGQDTQYF.

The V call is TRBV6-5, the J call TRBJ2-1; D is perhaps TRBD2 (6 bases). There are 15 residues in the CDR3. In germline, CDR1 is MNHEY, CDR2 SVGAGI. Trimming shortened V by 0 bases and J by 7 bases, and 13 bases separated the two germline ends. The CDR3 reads CASSYSTGVYNEQFF. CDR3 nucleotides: TGTGCCAGCAGTTACTCAACGGGAGTTTATAATGAGCAGTTCTTC.

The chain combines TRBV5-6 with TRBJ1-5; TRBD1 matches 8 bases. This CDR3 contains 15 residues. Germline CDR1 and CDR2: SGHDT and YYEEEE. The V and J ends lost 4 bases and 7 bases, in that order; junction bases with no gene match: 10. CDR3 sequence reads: CASSRTTGGGQPQHF. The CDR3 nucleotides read TGTGCCAGCAGCCGAACTACAGGGGGAGGGCAGCCCCAGCATTTT.

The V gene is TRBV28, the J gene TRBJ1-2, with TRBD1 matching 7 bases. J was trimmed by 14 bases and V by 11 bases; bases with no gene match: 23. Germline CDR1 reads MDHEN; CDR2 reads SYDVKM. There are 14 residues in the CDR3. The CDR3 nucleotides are TGTGCCGGTTTTCCAGGGGGGCAAGCAGCCATAATGACCTTC. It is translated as CAGFPGGQAAIMTF.

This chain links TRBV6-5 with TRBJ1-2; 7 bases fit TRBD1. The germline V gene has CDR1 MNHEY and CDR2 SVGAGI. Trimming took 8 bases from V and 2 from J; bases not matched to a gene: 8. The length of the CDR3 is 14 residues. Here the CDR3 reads CASSRDRTNYGYTF. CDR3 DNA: TGTGCCAGCTCTAGGGACAGAACCAACTATGGCTACACCTTC.

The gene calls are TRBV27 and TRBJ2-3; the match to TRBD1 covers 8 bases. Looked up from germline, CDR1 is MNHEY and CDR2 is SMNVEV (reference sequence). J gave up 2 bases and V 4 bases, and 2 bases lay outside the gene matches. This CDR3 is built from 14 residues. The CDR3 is CASSWTGHTDTQYF. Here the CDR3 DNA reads TGTGCCAGCAGTTGGACAGGGCACACAGATACGCAGTATTTT.

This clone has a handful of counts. The CDR3 spells CASSEALRASGSSYEQYV. Here the CDR3 DNA reads TGTGCCAGCAGTGAAGCGCTTCGGGCGAGCGGGAGTTCCTACGAGCAGTACGTC. The V gene is TRBV6-1, the J gene TRBJ2-7, with 8 positions matching TRBD2. Per the germline V gene, CDR1 is MNHNS and CDR2 is SASEGT. J lost 1 base, V lost 0 bases, and 11 bases had no gene match. The CDR3 sequence is 18 residues long.

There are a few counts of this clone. CDR3 residues: CASSLDKGHEQYV. Here the CDR3 DNA reads TGTGCCAGCAGCTTAGACAAGGGGCACGAGCAGTACGTC. V gene TRBV7-9 combines with J gene TRBJ2-7, with D possibly being TRBD1 (5 bases). From germline, CDR1 is SEHNR and CDR2 FQNEAQ (reference sequence). This CDR3 has 13 amino acids. The V end was cut by 1 base, the J end by 5 bases, with 9 bases between.

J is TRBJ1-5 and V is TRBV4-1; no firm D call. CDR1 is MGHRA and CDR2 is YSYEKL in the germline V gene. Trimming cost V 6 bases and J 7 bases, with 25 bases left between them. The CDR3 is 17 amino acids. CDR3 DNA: TGCGCCAGCAGGAGGGTGGACGGGCCGCTGCAGCAACAGCCCCAGCATTTT. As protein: CASRRVDGPLQQQPQHF.

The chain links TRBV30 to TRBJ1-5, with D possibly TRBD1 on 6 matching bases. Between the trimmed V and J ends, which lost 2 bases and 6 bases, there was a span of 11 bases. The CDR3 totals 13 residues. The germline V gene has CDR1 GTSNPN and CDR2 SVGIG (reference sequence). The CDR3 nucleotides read TGTGCCTGGAGTATGGGACATCCTCAGCCCCAGCATTTT. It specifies CAWSMGHPQPQHF.

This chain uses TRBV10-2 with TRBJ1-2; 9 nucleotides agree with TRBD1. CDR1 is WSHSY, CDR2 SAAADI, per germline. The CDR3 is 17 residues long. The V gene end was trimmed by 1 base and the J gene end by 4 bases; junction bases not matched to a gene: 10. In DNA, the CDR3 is TGCGCCAGCAGTGAGTTTAAACCGGGACAGGGACTCTATGGCTACACCTTC. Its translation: CASSEFKPGQGLYGYTF.

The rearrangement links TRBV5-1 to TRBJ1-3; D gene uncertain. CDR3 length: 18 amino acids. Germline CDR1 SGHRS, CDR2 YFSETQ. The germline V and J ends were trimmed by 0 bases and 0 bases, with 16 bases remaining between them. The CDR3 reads CASSLGAPGSISGNTIYF. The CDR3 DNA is TGCGCCAGCAGCTTGGGGGCCCCGGGATCCATCTCTGGAAACACCATATATTTT.

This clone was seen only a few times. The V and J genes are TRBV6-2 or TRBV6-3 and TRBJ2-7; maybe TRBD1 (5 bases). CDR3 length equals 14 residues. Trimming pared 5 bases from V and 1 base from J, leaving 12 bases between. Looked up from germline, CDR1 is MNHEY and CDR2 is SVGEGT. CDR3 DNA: TGTGCCAGCAGTCGCCCGACAGCATCCTACGAGCAGTACGTC. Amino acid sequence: CASSRPTASYEQYV.

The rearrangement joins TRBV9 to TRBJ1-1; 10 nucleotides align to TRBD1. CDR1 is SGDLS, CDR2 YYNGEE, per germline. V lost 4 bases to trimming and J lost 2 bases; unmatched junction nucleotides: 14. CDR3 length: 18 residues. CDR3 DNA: TGTGCCAGCAGCCCCTCCGGGGGGACAGGGGCCCGAAACACTGAAGCTTTCTTT. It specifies CASSPSGGTGARNTEAFF.

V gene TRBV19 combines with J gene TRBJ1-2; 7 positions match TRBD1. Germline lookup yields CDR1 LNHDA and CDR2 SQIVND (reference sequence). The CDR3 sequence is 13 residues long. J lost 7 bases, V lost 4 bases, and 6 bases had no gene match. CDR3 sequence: CASSRQGSIGYTF. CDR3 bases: TGTGCCAGTAGTAGACAGGGATCTATTGGCTACACCTTC. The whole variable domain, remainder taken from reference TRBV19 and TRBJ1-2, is DGGITQSPKYLFRKEGQNVTLSCEQNLNHDAMYWYRQDPGQGLRLIYYSQIVNDFQKGDIAEGYSVSREKKESFPLTVTSAQKNPTAFYLCASSRQGSIGYTFGSGTRLTVV.

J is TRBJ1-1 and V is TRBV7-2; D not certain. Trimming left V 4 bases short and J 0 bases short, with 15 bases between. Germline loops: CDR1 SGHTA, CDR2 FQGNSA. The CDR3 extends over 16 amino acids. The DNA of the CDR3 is TGTGCCAGCAGCTCCCACCAGGCCGTGATGAACACTGAAGCTTTCTTT. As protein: CASSSHQAVMNTEAFF.

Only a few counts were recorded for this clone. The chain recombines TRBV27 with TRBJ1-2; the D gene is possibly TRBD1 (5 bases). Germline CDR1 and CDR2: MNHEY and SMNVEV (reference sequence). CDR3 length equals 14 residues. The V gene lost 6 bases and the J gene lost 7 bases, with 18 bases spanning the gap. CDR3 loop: CASRGGVLRFGYTF. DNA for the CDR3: TGTGCCAGCAGGGGAGGGGTATTACGGTTTGGCTACACCTTC.